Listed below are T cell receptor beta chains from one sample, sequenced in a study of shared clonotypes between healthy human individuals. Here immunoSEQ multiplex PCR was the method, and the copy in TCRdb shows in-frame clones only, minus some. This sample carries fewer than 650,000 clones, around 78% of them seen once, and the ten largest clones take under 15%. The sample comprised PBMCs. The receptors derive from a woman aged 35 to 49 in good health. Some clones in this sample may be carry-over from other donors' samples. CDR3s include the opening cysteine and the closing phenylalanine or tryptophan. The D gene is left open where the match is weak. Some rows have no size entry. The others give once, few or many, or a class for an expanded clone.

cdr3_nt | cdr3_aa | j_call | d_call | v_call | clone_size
TGTGCCAGCAGCTTTCGGGCCGGACAGCCCCAGCATTTT | CASSFRAGQPQHF | TRBJ1-5 | - | TRBV7-9 | -
TGCGCCAGCAGCCTCAATCCCGCGAGGGGGTGGGACACTGAAGCTTTCTTT | CASSLNPARGWDTEAFF | TRBJ1-1 | - | TRBV4-1 | -
TGCGCCAGCAGCTTACGAGATCCGGGGACTAGCGGCAATGAGCAGTTCTTC | CASSLRDPGTSGNEQFF | TRBJ2-1 | TRBD2 | TRBV5-1 | -
TGTGCCAGCTCACCACGCACTAGCGGGAGCTACGAGCAGTACTTC | CASSPRTSGSYEQYF | TRBJ2-7 | TRBD2 | TRBV18 | -
TGCGCCAGCAGTGAGGGGAACACCGGGGAGCTGTTTTTT | CASSEGNTGELFF | TRBJ2-2 | - | TRBV10-1 | few
TGTGCCAGCAGCAGATCCGGAGGGGGGGATGAAAAGCTGTTTTTT | CASSRSGGGDEKLFF | TRBJ1-4 | - | TRBV7-9 | -
TGTGCCAGCAGCTTAAGGGGACAGGGGACCTACGAGCAGTACTTC | CASSLRGQGTYEQYF | TRBJ2-7 | TRBD1 | TRBV7-2 | -
TGTGCCAGCAGTTTATGGGACACCTCCAATGAAAAACTGTTTTTT | CASSLWDTSNEKLFF | TRBJ1-4 | - | TRBV28 | few
TGTGCCAGCAGCTTCCAAGCGGGCCTCTCCTACGAGCAGTACTTC | CASSFQAGLSYEQYF | TRBJ2-7 | - | TRBV7-9 | -
TGCGCCAGCAGCCAACCCTCAGGGGCCGGGGAGCTGTTTTTT | CASSQPSGAGELFF | TRBJ2-2 | - | TRBV4-1 | -
TGTGCCAGCATACCCCAGGTTCTGGGAGAGCAGTACTTC | CASIPQVLGEQYF | TRBJ2-7 | - | TRBV2 | -
TGCGCCAGCAGCCAACAGGGAAATGGCTACACCTTC | CASSQQGNGYTF | TRBJ1-2 | - | TRBV5-1 | -
TGCGCCAGCAGTGATCGGGGCAGGGGTTTCATCGGGGAGCTGTTTTTT | CASSDRGRGFIGELFF | TRBJ2-2 | - | TRBV10-1 | few
TGTGCCAGCAAGGGGCTAGCGGGAGACAATGAGCAGTTCTTC | CASKGLAGDNEQFF | TRBJ2-1 | TRBD2 | TRBV2 | -
TGTGCCAGCAGACTGGGGAGGGGGATCGGCACTGAAGCTTTCTTT | CASRLGRGIGTEAFF | TRBJ1-1 | - | TRBV5-6 | -
TGTGCCAGCTCACCAACACAGGGGCGCGAAAAACTGTTTTTT | CASSPTQGREKLFF | TRBJ1-4 | TRBD1 | TRBV18 | few
TGTGCCAGCAGCCCAATGGGGAGCTCCTACGAGCAGTACTTC | CASSPMGSSYEQYF | TRBJ2-7 | - | TRBV7-9 | once
TGTGCCAGCAGTGGGGCCGGGACTAGTAAAAGTGAGCAGTTCTTC | CASSGAGTSKSEQFF | TRBJ2-1 | TRBD2 | TRBV28 | -
TGTGCCAGCAGCTTAAAAAGAAGGCTAGCGGGAGGGCCGGGAACCGGGGAGCTGTTTTTT | CASSLKRRLAGGPGTGELFF | TRBJ2-2 | TRBD2 | TRBV7-3 | few
TGCGCCAGCAGCCCGTTCTTCCGGGAGACGTACAATGAGCAGTTCTTC | CASSPFFRETYNEQFF | TRBJ2-1 | - | TRBV4-3 | -
TGTGCCAGCAGTTTACGGGGGCGACCAGAAGCTTTCTTT | CASSLRGRPEAFF | TRBJ1-1 | - | TRBV28 | -
TGTGCCAGCAGCTTAGCGCGGCAGCGGATTACAAGAAAGACCCAGTACTTC | CASSLARQRITRKTQYF | TRBJ2-5 | - | TRBV7-8 | -
TGTGCCAGCAGCCAAGCGTTCTCGATGAACACTGAAGCTTTCTTT | CASSQAFSMNTEAFF | TRBJ1-1 | - | TRBV5-4 | -
TGTGCCGGCTCCAACGTCGGCAGCTCCTACGAGCAGTACTTC | CAGSNVGSSYEQYF | TRBJ2-7 | - | TRBV6-1 | -
TGTGCCAGCAGCCCCCTGGGGACACTGAACTATGGCTACACCTTC | CASSPLGTLNYGYTF | TRBJ1-2 | - | TRBV21-1 | once
TGTGCCTGGAGTGGGGGAGTACGAGATACGCAGTATTTT | CAWSGGVRDTQYF | TRBJ2-3 | - | TRBV30 | -
TGCGCCAGCAGCCACCTAGCGGGAGTCAATGAGCAGTTCTTC | CASSHLAGVNEQFF | TRBJ2-1 | TRBD2 | TRBV4-1 | -
TGTGCCAGCAGCGTAGGTGTGGGAACTTACAATGAGCAGTTCTTC | CASSVGVGTYNEQFF | TRBJ2-1 | - | TRBV9 | few
TGTGCCAGTAGTCCTTTGCCGGGCAACTATGGCTACACCTTC | CASSPLPGNYGYTF | TRBJ1-2 | - | TRBV19 | -
TGTGCCAGCAGCACGGGGACCGTTGACGAGCAGTACTTC | CASSTGTVDEQYF | TRBJ2-7 | - | TRBV7-2 | once
TGTGCCAGTAGTCCCCGTAAATTCGGGACAGATACGCAGTATTTT | CASSPRKFGTDTQYF | TRBJ2-3 | - | TRBV19 | -
TGCGCCAGCAGCTTGGGGACGGCGAGCTCTGGAAACACCATATATTTT | CASSLGTASSGNTIYF | TRBJ1-3 | - | TRBV5-1 | -
TGTGCCAGCAGCTATCCGGACTCCTCCCAAGAGACCCAGTACTTC | CASSYPDSSQETQYF | TRBJ2-5 | - | TRBV5-4 | -
TGTGCCAGTAGTATCGGGGCACCCACAGATACGCAGTATTTT | CASSIGAPTDTQYF | TRBJ2-3 | - | TRBV19 | -
TGTGCCAGCAGCTCCGACAACAGCAATCAGCCCCAGCATTTT | CASSSDNSNQPQHF | TRBJ1-5 | - | TRBV5-4 | -
TGTGCCAGTAGTAGGACCGGGACAGGGGGTGAAAAACTGTTTTTT | CASSRTGTGGEKLFF | TRBJ1-4 | TRBD1 | TRBV19 | once
TGTGCCAGCAGTGGGGTGGTCAAAAACATTCAGTACTTC | CASSGVVKNIQYF | TRBJ2-4 | - | TRBV25-1 | -
TGTGCCAGCAGTGAACCGGGACAGGGAAGCAATGAGCAGTTCTTC | CASSEPGQGSNEQFF | TRBJ2-1 | TRBD1 | TRBV28 | -
TGTGCCAGCAGTACACTAGCGGGGGCCACAGATACGCAGTATTTT | CASSTLAGATDTQYF | TRBJ2-3 | TRBD2 | TRBV11-2 | once
TGTGCCAGCAGCTCCCGCGGGGGTTTGCGGGAGTCCTACAATGAGCAGTTCTTC | CASSSRGGLRESYNEQFF | TRBJ2-1 | TRBD2 | TRBV9 | -
TGTGCCAGCAGCTTTCTCGGACTAGCGCGCGAGACCCAGTACTTC | CASSFLGLARETQYF | TRBJ2-5 | TRBD2 | TRBV7-2 | -
TGTGCCAGCAGGCCCCACCAGGGACAGGGAACCTACGAGCAGTACTTC | CASRPHQGQGTYEQYF | TRBJ2-7 | TRBD1 | TRBV2 | few
TGTGCCAGCAGCTTGCAGACAGGGGGGGGTTACGAGCAGTACTTC | CASSLQTGGGYEQYF | TRBJ2-7 | TRBD1 | TRBV11-2 | few
TGTGCCACCAGCAGAGGCACGGACAGAACCTACGAGCAGTACTTC | CATSRGTDRTYEQYF | TRBJ2-7 | - | TRBV15 | -
TGTGCCAGCAGCTTGCTAGAGTACGAGCAGTACTTC | CASSLLEYEQYF | TRBJ2-7 | - | TRBV5-6 | -
TGTGCCAGCAGCCCAGGAGGTTTAGCGGGGTCGGACACCGGGGAGCTGTTTTTT | CASSPGGLAGSDTGELFF | TRBJ2-2 | TRBD2 | TRBV7-2 | -
TGTGCCAGCAGCGGAGACGGATACGAGCAGTACTTC | CASSGDGYEQYF | TRBJ2-7 | - | TRBV9 | -
TGTGCCAGCAGTCAATGGGGACAGCGGGAGCAAGAGACCCAGTACTTC | CASSQWGQREQETQYF | TRBJ2-5 | - | TRBV4-2 | -
TGTGCCAACAGCGTCGGGACTACAACCGGGGAGCTGTTTTTT | CANSVGTTTGELFF | TRBJ2-2 | TRBD2 | TRBV7-2 | -
TGTGCCAGCAGTTTGAGGGGCGGTTGGGATACGCAGTATTTT | CASSLRGGWDTQYF | TRBJ2-3 | - | TRBV6-5 | -
TGCGCCAGCAGTAAGTCCGTGGGTGGGCCCCAGCATTTT | CASSKSVGGPQHF | TRBJ1-5 | - | TRBV10-2 | many
TGCGCCAGCAGCCCGGCCCGGGCCGGGGGTGAGCAGTTCTTC | CASSPARAGGEQFF | TRBJ2-1 | - | TRBV4-3 | few
TGTGCCAGTCGACAGGGAAGGGACACCGGGGAGCTGTTTTTT | CASRQGRDTGELFF | TRBJ2-2 | TRBD1 | TRBV14 | -
TGTGCCAGCAGCCTAGTACACAGCACAGATACGCAGTATTTT | CASSLVHSTDTQYF | TRBJ2-3 | - | TRBV7-8 | once
TGTGCCAGCAGCTTGTCGGGATCCTATGGCTACACCTTC | CASSLSGSYGYTF | TRBJ1-2 | - | TRBV5-4 | -
TGTGCCAGCAGTTCCAGGACAGGGGGCTTTTCACCCCTCCACTTT | CASSSRTGGFSPLHF | TRBJ1-6 | TRBD1 | TRBV27 | -
TGTGCCAGCAGTGAATTTAGCGGGAACACCGGGGAGCTGTTTTTT | CASSEFSGNTGELFF | TRBJ2-2 | - | TRBV2 | -